This TCR beta chain was recovered during a study of shared clonotypes between healthy human individuals. Study context: The study used three CD4 naive, three CD4 memory, two CD8 naive and one CD8 memory plate per donor.

Naivety among CD8 cells was defined by CD45RO negativity and positive CCR7 selection, thereby excluding terminally differentiated effector memory CD45RA+ cells. Original processing methods: Because ImmunoSEQ provided only junction sequences with no quality scores, the filtering differed. Sequencing was performed with immunoSEQ multiplex PCR; in TCRdb, only in-frame clones are kept and a portion is missing. The DNA gave D and trimming, while V, J and clone size come from that table. The repertoire consists of roughly 650,000 clones, with roughly 95% occurring once and the leading ten covering 0.11%. Concerning this clone itself: What it binds is unknown.

Study-level points and caveats: Naive CD4 clonotypes were shared across several donors at roughly 5%. The study drew on few donors, limiting represented genetic and exposure-history diversity.

This sequence was found in a woman in her twenties or thirties in good health. The sample taken for sequencing was naive CD8+ T cells sorted from blood.

The CDR3, as DNA: TGTGCCAGCAGTGCCCCTAACAGGGAGGAGGACTACACCTTC. Protein: CASSAPNREEDYTF. The V call is TRBV28, the J call TRBJ1-2, with D perhaps matching TRBD1 (6 bases). The CDR3 is 14 residues long. V gave up 5 bases and J gave up 10 bases, with 20 bases separating them. Germline CDR1 MDHEN, CDR2 SYDVKM.